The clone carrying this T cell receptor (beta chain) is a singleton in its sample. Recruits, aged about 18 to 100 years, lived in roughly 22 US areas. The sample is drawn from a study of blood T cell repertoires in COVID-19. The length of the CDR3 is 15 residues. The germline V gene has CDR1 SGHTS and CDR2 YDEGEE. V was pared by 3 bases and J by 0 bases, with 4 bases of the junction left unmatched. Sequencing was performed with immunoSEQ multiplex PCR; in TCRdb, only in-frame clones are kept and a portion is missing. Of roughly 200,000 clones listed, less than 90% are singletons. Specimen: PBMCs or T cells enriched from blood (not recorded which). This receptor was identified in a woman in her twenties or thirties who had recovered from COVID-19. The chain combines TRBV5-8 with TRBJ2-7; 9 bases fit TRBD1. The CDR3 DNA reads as TGTGCCAGCAGCTGGGGACAGGGAATCTCCTACGAGCAGTACTTC. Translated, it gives CASSWGQGISYEQYF.